This T cell receptor beta chain was captured in a study of Graves' ophthalmopathy and Graves' hyperthyroidism. About the research overall: Upon initial diagnosis and before any treatment, peripheral blood was collected. Study findings and constraints: A 13-signature model separated ophthalmopathy from stable hyperthyroidism, about 90% sensitivity, roughly 81% specificity.

Turning to this clonotype: The target antigen is unknown.

V lost 3 bases, J lost 7 bases, and 7 bases stayed unmatched. The germline V gene has CDR1 SGHTA and CDR2 FQGNSA. This CDR3 is 16 amino acids long. RNA transcripts were the template, and TCR beta CDR3 regions were amplified from them. HTBI-primed RT-PCR formed the first round, and a multiplex PCR formed the second. TCRdb redid the calling of the multiplex PCR reads with MiXCR, one entry per CDR3 protein. This table holds about 410,000 distinct CDR3 sequences, around 17% found once. The diagnosis combined clinical symptoms, thyroxine, TRAb, thyroid ultrasound and orbital computed tomography scans. The PBMCs originated from more than 7.5 ml of fresh peripheral blood.

The rearrangement links TRBV7-2 to TRBJ1-6; TRBD1 agrees at 9 bases. This TCR came from a woman younger than 35 with Graves' ophthalmopathy. Sequenced: peripheral blood. The CDR3 DNA follows: TGTGCCAGCAGCTTTTACAGGGGGCAAGGGAATTCACCCCTCCACTTT. Protein: CASSFYRGQGNSPLHF.